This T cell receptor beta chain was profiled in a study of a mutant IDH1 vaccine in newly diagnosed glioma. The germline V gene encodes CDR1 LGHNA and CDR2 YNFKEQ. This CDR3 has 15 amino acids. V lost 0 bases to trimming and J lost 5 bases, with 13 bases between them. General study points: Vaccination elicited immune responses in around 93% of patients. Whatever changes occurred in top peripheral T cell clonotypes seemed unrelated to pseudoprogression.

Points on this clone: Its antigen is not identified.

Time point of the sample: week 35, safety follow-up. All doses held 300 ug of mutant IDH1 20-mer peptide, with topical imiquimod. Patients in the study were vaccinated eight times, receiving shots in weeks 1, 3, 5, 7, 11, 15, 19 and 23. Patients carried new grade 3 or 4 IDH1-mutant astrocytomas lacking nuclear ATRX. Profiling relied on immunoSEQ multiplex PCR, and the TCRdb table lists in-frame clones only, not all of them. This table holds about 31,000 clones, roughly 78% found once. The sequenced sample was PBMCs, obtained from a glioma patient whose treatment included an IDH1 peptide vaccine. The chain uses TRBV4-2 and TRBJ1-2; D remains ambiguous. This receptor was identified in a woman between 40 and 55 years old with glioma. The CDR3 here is CASSQDLAEGYGYTF. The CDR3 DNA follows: TGTGCCAGCAGCCAAGATCTAGCAGAAGGGTATGGCTACACCTTC.